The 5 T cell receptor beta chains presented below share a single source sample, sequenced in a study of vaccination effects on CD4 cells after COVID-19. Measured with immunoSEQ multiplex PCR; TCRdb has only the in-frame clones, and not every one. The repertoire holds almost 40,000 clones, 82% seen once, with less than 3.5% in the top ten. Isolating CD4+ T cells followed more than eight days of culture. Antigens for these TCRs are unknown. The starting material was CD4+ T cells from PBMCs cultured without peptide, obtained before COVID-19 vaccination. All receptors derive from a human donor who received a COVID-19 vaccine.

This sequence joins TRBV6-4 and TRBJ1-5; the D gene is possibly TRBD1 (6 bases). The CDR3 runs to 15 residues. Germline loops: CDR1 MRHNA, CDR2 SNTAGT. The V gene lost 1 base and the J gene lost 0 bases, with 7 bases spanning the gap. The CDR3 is CASSDWGLSNQPQHF. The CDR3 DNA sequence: TGTGCCAGCAGTGACTGGGGGCTTAGCAATCAGCCCCAGCATTTT.

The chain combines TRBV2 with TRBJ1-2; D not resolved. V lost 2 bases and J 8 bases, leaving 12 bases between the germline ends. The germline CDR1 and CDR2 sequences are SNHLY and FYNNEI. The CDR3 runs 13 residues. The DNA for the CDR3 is TGTGCCAGCAGTGAATTCTTAGGGAACGGCTACACCTTC. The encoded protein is CASSEFLGNGYTF. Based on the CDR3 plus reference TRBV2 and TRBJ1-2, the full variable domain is EPEVTQTPSHQVTQMGQEVILRCVPISNHLYFYWYRQILGQKVEFLVSFYNNEISEKSEIFDDQFSVERPDGSNFTLKIRSTKLEDSAMYFCASSEFLGNGYTFGSGTRLTVV.

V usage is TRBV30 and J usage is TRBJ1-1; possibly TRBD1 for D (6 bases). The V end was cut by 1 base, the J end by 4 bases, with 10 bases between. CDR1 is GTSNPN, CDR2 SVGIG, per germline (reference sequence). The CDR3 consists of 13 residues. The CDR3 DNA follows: TGTGCCTGGAGTGAGATACAGGGCACTGAAGCTTTCTTT. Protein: CAWSEIQGTEAFF.

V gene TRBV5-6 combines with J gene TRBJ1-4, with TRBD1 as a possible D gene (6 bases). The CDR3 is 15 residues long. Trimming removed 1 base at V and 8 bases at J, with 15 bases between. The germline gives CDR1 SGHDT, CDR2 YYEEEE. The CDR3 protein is CASSLWGGAGEKLFF. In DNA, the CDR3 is TGTGCCAGCAGCTTGTGGGGGGGCGCGGGAGAAAAACTGTTTTTT.

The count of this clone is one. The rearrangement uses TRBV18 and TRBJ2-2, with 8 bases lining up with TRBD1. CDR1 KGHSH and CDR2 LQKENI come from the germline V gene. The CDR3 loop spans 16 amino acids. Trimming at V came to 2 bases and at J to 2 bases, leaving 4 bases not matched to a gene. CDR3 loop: CASSPWGQVNTGELFF. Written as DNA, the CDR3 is TGTGCCAGCTCACCATGGGGACAGGTTAACACCGGGGAGCTGTTTTTT. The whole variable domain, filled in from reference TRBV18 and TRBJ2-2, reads NAGVMQNPRHLVRRRGQEARLRCSPMKGHSHVYWYRQLPEEGLKFMVYLQKENIIDESGMPKERFSAEFPKEGPSILRIQQVVRGDSAAYFCASSPWGQVNTGELFFGEGSRLTVL.